Listed below are T cell receptor beta chains from one sample, sequenced in a study of CD8 T cells in ankylosing spondylitis. From the 5' RACE reads, TCRdb called clonotypes with MiXCR, one entry per CDR3 protein. The sample has 150,000 to 200,000 distinct CDR3 sequences, around 20% seen once. What was sequenced was blood, either unsorted or a sorted T cell fraction (not recorded which). These TCRs come from a male donor with ankylosing spondylitis or in good health (not recorded which). CDR3s include the opening cysteine and the closing phenylalanine or tryptophan. The order of the fields is J gene, D gene, CDR3 length, clone size, V gene, CDR3 DNA, CDR3 protein. D genes are given only for firm matches. Not every row has a clone size; where given, it reads once, few, many or a size class.

j_gene: TRBJ1-5; d_gene: NA; len: 12; abundance: many; v_gene: TRBV7-9; CDR3nt: TGTGCCAGCAGCAACAGGGTTCAGCCCCAGCATTTT; CDR3aa: CASSNRVQPQHF
j_gene: TRBJ2-7; d_gene: TRBD2; len: 15; abundance: many; v_gene: TRBV5-1; CDR3nt: TGCGCCAGCAGCATAACTAGCGGGAGGGGGGTTGAGCAGTACTTC; CDR3aa: CASSITSGRGVEQYF
j_gene: TRBJ2-7; d_gene: NA; len: 15; abundance: few; v_gene: TRBV28; CDR3nt: TGTGCCAGCAGTTATGATCTGGACGCGACCTACGAGCAGTACTTC; CDR3aa: CASSYDLDATYEQYF
j_gene: TRBJ2-7; d_gene: NA; len: 12; abundance: few; v_gene: TRBV7-8; CDR3nt: TGTGCCAGCAGCTTAGGAGACTACGAGCAGTACTTC; CDR3aa: CASSLGDYEQYF
j_gene: TRBJ1-1; d_gene: NA; len: 12; abundance: many; v_gene: TRBV9; CDR3nt: TGTGCCAGCAGCCCCGAAAGTAATCGGGCTTTCTTT; CDR3aa: CASSPESNRAFF
j_gene: TRBJ1-1; d_gene: NA; len: 15; abundance: many; v_gene: TRBV7-8; CDR3nt: TGTGCCAGCAGCCCCCGGCGCAGCATGAACACTGAAGCTTTCTTT; CDR3aa: CASSPRRSMNTEAFF
j_gene: TRBJ2-2; d_gene: TRBD2; len: 19; abundance: NA; v_gene: TRBV6-1; CDR3nt: TGTGCCAGCAGTGGGTCGCGGGAGGCCTGGGTACCGAACACCGGGGAGCTGTTTTTT; CDR3aa: CASSGSREAWVPNTGELFF
j_gene: TRBJ2-1; d_gene: NA; len: 15; abundance: NA; v_gene: TRBV28; CDR3nt: TGTGCCAGCAGTCCCGATTGGGGACACCGAACCGAGCAGTTCTTC; CDR3aa: CASSPDWGHRTEQFF
j_gene: TRBJ2-1; d_gene: TRBD2; len: 15; abundance: many; v_gene: TRBV10-3; CDR3nt: TGTGCAGCCCAGGCCCGCGGGAGCTCCTACAATGAGCAGTTCTTC; CDR3aa: CAAQARGSSYNEQFF
j_gene: TRBJ2-2; d_gene: TRBD2; len: 15; abundance: few; v_gene: TRBV29-1; CDR3nt: TGCAGCGTGGGCCGCGCGGGAGGACTTACCGGGGAGCTGTTTTTT; CDR3aa: CSVGRAGGLTGELFF
j_gene: TRBJ1-1; d_gene: NA; len: 14; abundance: few; v_gene: TRBV5-1; CDR3nt: TGCGCCAGCAGCTTTGGGACGGCGAACACTGAAGCTTTCTTT; CDR3aa: CASSFGTANTEAFF
j_gene: TRBJ2-1; d_gene: TRBD2; len: 16; abundance: NA; v_gene: TRBV5-1; CDR3nt: TGCGCCAGCAGCTTCTCGGGACTAGCGGTTATGGGTGAGCAGTTCTTC; CDR3aa: CASSFSGLAVMGEQFF
j_gene: TRBJ1-2; d_gene: NA; len: 15; abundance: many; v_gene: TRBV5-1; CDR3nt: TGCGCCAGCAGCCCGGAGGGCGATTCTTTGATTGGCTACACCTTC; CDR3aa: CASSPEGDSLIGYTF
j_gene: TRBJ2-3; d_gene: NA; len: 12; abundance: NA; v_gene: TRBV6-2/TRBV6-3; CDR3nt: TGTGCCAGCAACCGGAACACAGATACGCAGTATTTT; CDR3aa: CASNRNTDTQYF
j_gene: TRBJ2-6; d_gene: NA; len: 17; abundance: few; v_gene: TRBV11-3; CDR3nt: TGTGCCAGCAGCTTAGGGCAGGGAAAGTCTGGGGCCAACGTCCTGACTTTC; CDR3aa: CASSLGQGKSGANVLTF
j_gene: TRBJ2-3; d_gene: NA; len: 15; abundance: few; v_gene: TRBV2; CDR3nt: TGTGCCAGCAGCGATCTAGCGTCCCTTTCAGATACGCAGTATTTT; CDR3aa: CASSDLASLSDTQYF
j_gene: TRBJ2-2; d_gene: TRBD2; len: 18; abundance: many; v_gene: TRBV5-6; CDR3nt: TGTGCCAGCAGCTTCGGACTAGCGGCGCAGGGGGCCACCGGGGAGCTGTTTTTT; CDR3aa: CASSFGLAAQGATGELFF
j_gene: TRBJ1-5; d_gene: NA; len: 15; abundance: few; v_gene: TRBV27; CDR3nt: TGTGCCAGCAGTTTATCGGGGGCGTCCAATCAGCCCCAGCATTTT; CDR3aa: CASSLSGASNQPQHF
j_gene: TRBJ1-5; d_gene: NA; len: 11; abundance: few; v_gene: TRBV12-3/TRBV12-4; CDR3nt: TGTGCCAGCAGTTTCCGGCAGCCCCAGCATTTT; CDR3aa: CASSFRQPQHF
j_gene: TRBJ1-4; d_gene: NA; len: 15; abundance: many; v_gene: TRBV27; CDR3nt: TGTGCCAGCAGTCCCCAACGGGCAACTAATGAAAAACTGTTTTTT; CDR3aa: CASSPQRATNEKLFF
j_gene: TRBJ1-2; d_gene: NA; len: 14; abundance: NA; v_gene: TRBV9; CDR3nt: TGTGCCAGCAGCGTAGGCGGAGCTAACTATGGCTACACCTTC; CDR3aa: CASSVGGANYGYTF
j_gene: TRBJ2-1; d_gene: NA; len: 15; abundance: many; v_gene: TRBV6-2/TRBV6-3; CDR3nt: TGTGCCAGCAGTGACAACGCCGGACGTATCCATGAGCAGTTCTTC; CDR3aa: CASSDNAGRIHEQFF
j_gene: TRBJ1-5; d_gene: NA; len: 14; abundance: NA; v_gene: TRBV5-1; CDR3nt: TGCGCCAGCAGCCCATATTCGGGCAATCAGCCCCAGCATTTT; CDR3aa: CASSPYSGNQPQHF
j_gene: TRBJ1-6; d_gene: NA; len: 16; abundance: few; v_gene: TRBV9; CDR3nt: TGTGCCAGCAGCGTTGGTGGGCACTCCTATAATTCACCCCTCCACTTT; CDR3aa: CASSVGGHSYNSPLHF
j_gene: TRBJ1-4; d_gene: TRBD1; len: 14; abundance: few; v_gene: TRBV7-9; CDR3nt: TGTGCCAGCAGCCGGACAGGGGGTAATGAAAAACTGTTTTTT; CDR3aa: CASSRTGGNEKLFF
j_gene: TRBJ1-4; d_gene: NA; len: 14; abundance: many; v_gene: TRBV5-1; CDR3nt: TGCGCCAGCAGCTTGACAGGGAGGGTTGAAAAACTGTTTTTT; CDR3aa: CASSLTGRVEKLFF
j_gene: TRBJ2-3; d_gene: TRBD2; len: 16; abundance: NA; v_gene: TRBV5-1; CDR3nt: TGCGCCAGCAGCAAGGGGACTAGCGGGATCACAGATACGCAGTATTTT; CDR3aa: CASSKGTSGITDTQYF
j_gene: TRBJ1-1; d_gene: NA; len: 13; abundance: NA; v_gene: TRBV20-1; CDR3nt: TGCAGTGTAAAATCCGGCCCGAACACTGAAGCTTTCTTT; CDR3aa: CSVKSGPNTEAFF
j_gene: TRBJ2-1; d_gene: TRBD2; len: 14; abundance: NA; v_gene: TRBV4-2; CDR3nt: TGTGCCAGCAGCCAAGGCCTGGGGGGGAATGAGCAGTTCTTC; CDR3aa: CASSQGLGGNEQFF
j_gene: TRBJ2-1; d_gene: TRBD2; len: 16; abundance: many; v_gene: TRBV12-3/TRBV12-4; CDR3nt: TGTGCCAGCAGCCGCGAGGGGGGACTAGCGGCGGGGGGCCAGTTCTTC; CDR3aa: CASSREGGLAAGGQFF
j_gene: TRBJ2-1; d_gene: NA; len: 13; abundance: NA; v_gene: TRBV15; CDR3nt: TGTGCCACCAGCAGAGATATGGTGAGTGAGCAGTTCTTC; CDR3aa: CATSRDMVSEQFF
j_gene: TRBJ2-7; d_gene: TRBD1; len: 18; abundance: many; v_gene: TRBV28; CDR3nt: TGTGCCAGCAGTTTCCACCCGGGACAGGGTGAGGTTTCCTACGAGCAGTACTTC; CDR3aa: CASSFHPGQGEVSYEQYF
j_gene: TRBJ1-5; d_gene: NA; len: 15; abundance: few; v_gene: TRBV5-1; CDR3nt: TGCGCCAGCAGCTTGTTTGAGGCAGGGGTGCAGCCCCAGCATTTT; CDR3aa: CASSLFEAGVQPQHF
j_gene: TRBJ2-2; d_gene: TRBD2; len: 16; abundance: many; v_gene: TRBV12-3/TRBV12-4; CDR3nt: TGTGCCAGCAGTTTAACAGGGACTAGGGGAACCGGGGAGCTGTTTTTT; CDR3aa: CASSLTGTRGTGELFF
j_gene: TRBJ2-1; d_gene: TRBD2; len: 15; abundance: NA; v_gene: TRBV5-1; CDR3nt: TGCGCCAGCAGCTTGGCCGGGACTAGCGGGAGTGAGCAGTTCTTC; CDR3aa: CASSLAGTSGSEQFF
j_gene: TRBJ2-1; d_gene: TRBD2; len: 15; abundance: few; v_gene: TRBV5-1; CDR3nt: TGCGCCAGCAGCTGGGAGGGACTCACGTACAATGAGCAGTTCTTC; CDR3aa: CASSWEGLTYNEQFF
j_gene: TRBJ2-3; d_gene: NA; len: 14; abundance: NA; v_gene: TRBV5-1; CDR3nt: TGCGCCAGCAGCTTGGGGGTAATGGCAGATACGCAGTATTTT; CDR3aa: CASSLGVMADTQYF
j_gene: TRBJ2-1; d_gene: NA; len: 16; abundance: NA; v_gene: TRBV24-1; CDR3nt: NA; CDR3aa: CATSDLKVGQGALKFF
j_gene: TRBJ2-7; d_gene: NA; len: 14; abundance: NA; v_gene: TRBV28; CDR3nt: TGTGCCAGCAGTTTATCGGCAGGAATGTACGAGCAGTACTTC; CDR3aa: CASSLSAGMYEQYF
j_gene: TRBJ2-3; d_gene: TRBD2; len: 14; abundance: few; v_gene: TRBV6-6; CDR3nt: TGTGCCAGCAGGGCTAGCGGTCCCACAGATACGCAGTATTTT; CDR3aa: CASRASGPTDTQYF
j_gene: TRBJ2-3; d_gene: NA; len: 13; abundance: many; v_gene: TRBV20-1; CDR3nt: TGCAGTGCTAGAGCCCTAGGGGCAGATACGCAGTATTTT; CDR3aa: CSARALGADTQYF
j_gene: TRBJ2-3; d_gene: NA; len: 11; abundance: many; v_gene: TRBV6-2/TRBV6-3; CDR3nt: TGTGCCAGCAGGCAGGCAGATACGCAGTATTTT; CDR3aa: CASRQADTQYF